This T cell receptor beta chain was sequenced for a study of cytomegalovirus exposure and HLA in healthy donors. Findings and limits, study-wide: Cytomegalovirus status was reportedly diagnosed by the classifier with high specificity and sensitivity.

The PCR had 60 Vbeta and 13 Jbeta primers. Study processing details: An analysis that came later counted 73 million or so unique TCR beta chains, approximately 9.9 million shared. Generated by immunoSEQ multiplex PCR, the TCRdb table keeps only in-frame clones and is missing some. Clone size and the V and J calls come from that table; the DNA yielded D and trimming. Counted here are about 150,000 clones, 9.4% occurring once; the ten biggest clones make up roughly 1.9%. The ends were cut back, 10 bases at V and 6 bases at J, with 17 bases in the middle. The CDR3 has 13 residues. CDR1 is MNHEY, CDR2 SMNVEV, per germline (reference sequence). Points on this clone: Antigen unknown.

The gene calls are TRBV27 and TRBJ2-3; D is unclear. This TCR was sampled from a male donor in good health and CMV-seronegative. Sample: PBMCs. CDR3: CATSPTTGDTQYF. The CDR3 DNA sequence: TGTGCCACCTCACCGACGACCGGGGATACGCAGTATTTT.